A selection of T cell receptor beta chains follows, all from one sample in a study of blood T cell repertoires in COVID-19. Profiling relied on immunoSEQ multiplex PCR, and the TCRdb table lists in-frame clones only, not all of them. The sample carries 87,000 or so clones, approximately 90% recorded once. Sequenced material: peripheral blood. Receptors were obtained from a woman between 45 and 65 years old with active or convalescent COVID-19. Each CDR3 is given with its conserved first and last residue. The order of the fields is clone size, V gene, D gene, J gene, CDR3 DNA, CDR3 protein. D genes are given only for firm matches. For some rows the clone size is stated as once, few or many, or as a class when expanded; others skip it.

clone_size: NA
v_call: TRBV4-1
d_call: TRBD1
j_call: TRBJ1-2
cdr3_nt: TGCGCCAGCAGCCATCCCAGGGGGAATGGCTACACCTTC
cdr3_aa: CASSHPRGNGYTF

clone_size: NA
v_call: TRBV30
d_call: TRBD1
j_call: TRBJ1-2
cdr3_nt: TGTGCCTGGAGTGTATCAGGGGGCGGTAACTATGGCTACACCTTC
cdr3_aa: CAWSVSGGGNYGYTF

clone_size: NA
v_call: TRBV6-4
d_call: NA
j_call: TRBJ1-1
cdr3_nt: TGTGCCAGCCGAGATACAGGGACGAACACTGAAGCTTTCTTT
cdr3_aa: CASRDTGTNTEAFF

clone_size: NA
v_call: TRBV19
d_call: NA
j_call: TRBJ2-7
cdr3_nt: TGTGCCAGTAGAACGACGAATCCTACCGTCGGACTAACTTACGAGCAGTACTTC
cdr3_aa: CASRTTNPTVGLTYEQYF

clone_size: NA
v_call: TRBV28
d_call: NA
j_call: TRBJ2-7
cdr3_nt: TGTGCCAGCAGTTTAGCCGAGGCCTACGAGCAGTACTTC
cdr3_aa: CASSLAEAYEQYF

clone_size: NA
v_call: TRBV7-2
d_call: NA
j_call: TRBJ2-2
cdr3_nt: TGTGCCAGCAGCCCCCCGCGTGCCGGGGAGCTGTTTTTT
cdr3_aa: CASSPPRAGELFF

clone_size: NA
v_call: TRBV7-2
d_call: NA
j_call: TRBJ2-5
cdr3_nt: TGTGCCAGCAGCGTCGATACTGGGGCGGAGACCCAGTACTTC
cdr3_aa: CASSVDTGAETQYF

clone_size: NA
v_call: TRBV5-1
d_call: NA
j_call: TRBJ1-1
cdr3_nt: TGCGCCAGCAGCTTGGCACCGACAGGGAACACTGAAGCTTTCTTT
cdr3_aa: CASSLAPTGNTEAFF

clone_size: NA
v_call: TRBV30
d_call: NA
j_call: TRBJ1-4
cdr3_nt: TGTGCCTGGAGTAGGGGAATTAATGAAAAACTGTTTTTT
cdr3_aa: CAWSRGINEKLFF

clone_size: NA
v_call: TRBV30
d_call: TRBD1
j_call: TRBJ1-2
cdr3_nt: TGTGCCTGCGGGGACAGTTGGGCCTATGGCTACACCTTC
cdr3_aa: CACGDSWAYGYTF

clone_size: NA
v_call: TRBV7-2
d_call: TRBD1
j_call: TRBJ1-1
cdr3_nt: TGTGCCAGCAGACGGGACAGGGGATCTAACACTGAAGCTTTCTTT
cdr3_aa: CASRRDRGSNTEAFF

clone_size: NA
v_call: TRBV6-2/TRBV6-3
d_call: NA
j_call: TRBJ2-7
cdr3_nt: TGTGCCAGCAGTTACTCGGGAGGGGGGCTCGAGCAGTACTTC
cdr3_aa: CASSYSGGGLEQYF

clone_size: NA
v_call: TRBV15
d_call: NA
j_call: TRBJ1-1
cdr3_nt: TGTGCCACCAGCAGAGAAGATGAGAGCACTGAAGCTTTCTTT
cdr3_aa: CATSREDESTEAFF

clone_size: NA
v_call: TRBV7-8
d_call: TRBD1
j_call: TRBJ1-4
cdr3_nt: TGTGCCAGCAGCAGGAGACAGGGGGCAAGGGAAAAACTGTTTTTT
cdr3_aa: CASSRRQGAREKLFF

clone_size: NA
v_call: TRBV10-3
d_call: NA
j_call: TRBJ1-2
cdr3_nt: TGTGCCATCAGCGAGGAGGGCCTCGGTGGCTACACCTTC
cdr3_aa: CAISEEGLGGYTF

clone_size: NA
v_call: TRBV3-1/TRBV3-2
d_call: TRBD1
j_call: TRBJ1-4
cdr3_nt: TGTGCCAGCAGCCAAGATCAATGGACAGGGGGCAGACGAAAAGAAAAACTGTTTTTT
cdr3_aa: CASSQDQWTGGRRKEKLFF

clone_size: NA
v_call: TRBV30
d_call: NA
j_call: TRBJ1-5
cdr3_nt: TGTGCCTGGAGTGTACAGAGCAATCAGCCCCAGCATTTT
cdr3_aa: CAWSVQSNQPQHF

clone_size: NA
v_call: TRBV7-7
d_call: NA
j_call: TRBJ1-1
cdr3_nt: TGTGCTAGCAGCTGGGCGGTTAGGACAAGGAACACTGAAGCTTTCTTT
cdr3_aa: CASSWAVRTRNTEAFF

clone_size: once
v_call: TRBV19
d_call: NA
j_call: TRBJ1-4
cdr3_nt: TGTGCCAGTAGTATAGATCTCCGTGGCAGGGGAGGGTCTAATGAAAAACTGTTTTTT
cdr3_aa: CASSIDLRGRGGSNEKLFF

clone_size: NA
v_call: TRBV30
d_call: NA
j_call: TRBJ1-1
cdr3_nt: TGTGCCTCTGACAGCTACACTGAAGCTTTCTTT
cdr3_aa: CASDSYTEAFF

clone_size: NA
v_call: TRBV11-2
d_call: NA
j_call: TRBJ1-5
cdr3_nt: TGTGCCAGCAGCCGGGAACCATATAGCAATCAGCCCCAGCATTTT
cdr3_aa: CASSREPYSNQPQHF

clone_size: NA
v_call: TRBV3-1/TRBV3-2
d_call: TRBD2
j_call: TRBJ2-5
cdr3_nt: TGTGCCAGCAGCCAAGATATGGTAGAGCGGGGCAAAGAGACCCAGTACTTC
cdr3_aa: CASSQDMVERGKETQYF

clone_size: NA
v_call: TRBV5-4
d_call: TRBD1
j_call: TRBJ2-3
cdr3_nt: TGTGCCAGCAGCTCCAGGACAGGGAACACAGATACGCAGTATTTT
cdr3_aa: CASSSRTGNTDTQYF

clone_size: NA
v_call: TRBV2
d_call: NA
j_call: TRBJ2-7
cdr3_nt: TGTGCCAGCAAGAGCAGGGGCTACGAGCAGTACTTC
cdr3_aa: CASKSRGYEQYF

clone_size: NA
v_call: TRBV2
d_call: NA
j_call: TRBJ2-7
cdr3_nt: TGTGCCAGCAGCCCAAATAACGACAGGATCTACGAGCAGTACTTC
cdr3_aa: CASSPNNDRIYEQYF

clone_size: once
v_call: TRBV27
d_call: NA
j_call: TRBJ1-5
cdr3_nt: TGTGCCAGCAGTCCCGTTAATAGCAATCAGCCCCAGCATTTT
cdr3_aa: CASSPVNSNQPQHF

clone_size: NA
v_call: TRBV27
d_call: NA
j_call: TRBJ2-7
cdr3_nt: TGTGCCAGCAGTGATCGATTTGTCCAGGGGCAGGGCGAGCAGTACTTC
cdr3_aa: CASSDRFVQGQGEQYF

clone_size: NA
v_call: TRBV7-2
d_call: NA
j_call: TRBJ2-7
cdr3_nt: TGTGCCAGCAGCTTAGCAGGGAATGGGGGCGACGAGCAGTACTTC
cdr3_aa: CASSLAGNGGDEQYF

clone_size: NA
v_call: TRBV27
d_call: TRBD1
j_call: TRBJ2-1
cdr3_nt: TGTGCCAGCAGTTCAACCGGGACAGGGTTGTTCTTC
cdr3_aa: CASSSTGTGLFF